This T cell receptor beta chain stems from a study of T cells in localized non-small cell lung cancer. The data were produced by immunoSEQ multiplex PCR, yet TCRdb's version contains in-frame clones alone and is incomplete. The profile shows tens of thousands of clones, 89% of them singletons. A remark on this clone: Its antigen is undetermined. One end of the junction does not line up with germline, which may come from a read error.

Germline lookup yields CDR1 SEHNR and CDR2 FQNEAQ (reference sequence). The CDR3 extends over 14 amino acids. Overall study results and limits: With higher T cell density in blood came longer overall survival.

This sample comprised peripheral blood, obtained before any cancer treatment. The rearrangement joins TRBV7-9 to TRBJ2-3; D remains ambiguous. This receptor was obtained from a man aged 40 to 75 with stage I squamous cell lung carcinoma. DNA of the CDR3: TGTGCCAGCAGCTTAGACCGCCGCACGGATACGCAGTATTTT. It is translated as CASSLDRRTDTQYF.